This record looks at one T cell receptor beta chain sequence and its context. Construction of the TCR beta libraries employed iRepertoire HTBI primers in conjunction with Arm-PCR of CDR3 regions. TCRdb reanalysed the multiplex PCR reads using MiXCR and keeps one entry per CDR3 protein. This table has 400,000 to 500,000 distinct CDR3 sequences, more than 20% appearing once. J was trimmed by 11 bases and V by 5 bases; bases with no gene match: 13. There are 14 residues in the CDR3. Germline V gene sequence: CDR1 PRHDT, CDR2 FYEKMQ (reference sequence). This sample is drawn from a study of regulatory T cells in long-lasting Graves disease. The time point is: persistent/refractory GD, antithyroid drugs over 5 years with positive TRAb. Isolated PBMC RNA provided the starting material for the TCR library.

The material was peripheral blood mononuclear cells (PBMCs), obtained when the disease was refractory, from a patient treated with antithyroid drugs. The sequence came from a female donor with Graves disease. The chain links TRBV13 to TRBJ1-1, with 8 bases matching TRBD1. This CDR3 is CASSGQGEVLAAFF. In DNA, the CDR3 is TGTGCCAGCAGCGGACAGGGAGAGGTCTTGGCGGCTTTCTTT. Looking up the rest from reference TRBV13 and TRBJ1-1 gives the full variable domain: AAGVIQSPRHLIKEKRETATLKCYPIPRHDTVYWYQQGPGQDPQFLISFYEKMQSDKGSIPDRFSAQQFSDYHSELNMSSLELGDSALYFCASSGQGEVLAAFFGQGTRLTVV.